A selection of T cell receptor beta chains follows, all from one sample in a study of blood T cell repertoires in COVID-19. Profiled with immunoSEQ multiplex PCR; TCRdb holds only in-frame clones, not every one. The data hold 220,000 or so clones, with 80% to 95% observed a single time. The sequenced material came from peripheral blood. The receptors come from a man between 60 and 75 years old with COVID-19, enrolled during active disease. Each CDR3 is given with its conserved first and last residue. Fields, in order: D gene, J gene, clone size, V gene, CDR3 protein, CDR3 DNA. D genes are given only for firm matches. Size values are once, few and many counts, or a class for expanded clones, and some rows have none.

d_call: TRBD1; j_call: TRBJ2-7; clone_size: NA; v_call: TRBV28; cdr3_aa: CASRGTGRSSYEQYF; cdr3_nt: TGTGCCAGCAGGGGGACAGGGAGGAGCTCCTACGAGCAGTACTTC
d_call: NA; j_call: TRBJ1-2; clone_size: NA; v_call: TRBV28; cdr3_aa: CASSWGFYGYTF; cdr3_nt: TGTGCCAGCAGTTGGGGCTTCTATGGCTACACCTTC
d_call: NA; j_call: TRBJ2-7; clone_size: NA; v_call: TRBV3-1/TRBV3-2; cdr3_aa: CASSRASGSSYEQYF; cdr3_nt: TGTGCCAGCAGCCGAGCGTCCGGGAGCTCCTACGAGCAGTACTTC
d_call: NA; j_call: TRBJ1-2; clone_size: NA; v_call: TRBV19; cdr3_aa: CASRRGTADGYTF; cdr3_nt: TGTGCCAGTAGACGGGGGACGGCAGACGGCTACACCTTC
d_call: NA; j_call: TRBJ1-5; clone_size: few; v_call: TRBV29-1; cdr3_aa: CSVQQGKGNQPQHF; cdr3_nt: TGCAGCGTTCAACAGGGAAAGGGCAATCAGCCCCAGCATTTT
d_call: TRBD1; j_call: TRBJ1-2; clone_size: NA; v_call: TRBV10-3; cdr3_aa: CAISESEGADGYTF; cdr3_nt: TGTGCCATCAGTGAGTCTGAGGGGGCGGATGGCTACACCTTC
d_call: NA; j_call: TRBJ1-1; clone_size: NA; v_call: TRBV6-4; cdr3_aa: CASSEGHSNTEAFF; cdr3_nt: TGTGCCAGCAGTGAGGGACACTCGAACACTGAAGCTTTCTTT
d_call: NA; j_call: TRBJ1-6; clone_size: NA; v_call: TRBV5-4; cdr3_aa: CASTLLPKTSSYNSPLHF; cdr3_nt: TGTGCCAGCACCCTTCTACCGAAAACTAGCTCCTATAATTCACCCCTCCACTTT
d_call: TRBD2; j_call: TRBJ2-3; clone_size: NA; v_call: TRBV5-5; cdr3_aa: CASSLGTSGGAQDTQYF; cdr3_nt: TGTGCCAGCAGCCTCGGGACTAGCGGGGGGGCCCAAGATACGCAGTATTTT
d_call: NA; j_call: TRBJ1-2; clone_size: NA; v_call: TRBV5-1; cdr3_aa: CASSLDGAPNYGYTF; cdr3_nt: TGCGCCAGCAGCTTGGATGGGGCCCCCAACTATGGCTACACCTTC
d_call: TRBD2; j_call: TRBJ2-3; clone_size: NA; v_call: TRBV27; cdr3_aa: CASSQTTSGVTDTQYF; cdr3_nt: TGTGCCAGCAGTCAAACGACTAGCGGGGTCACAGATACGCAGTATTTT
d_call: NA; j_call: TRBJ1-2; clone_size: NA; v_call: TRBV7-9; cdr3_aa: CASSYRVYGYTF; cdr3_nt: TGTGCCAGCAGCTACAGGGTTTATGGCTACACCTTC
d_call: NA; j_call: TRBJ1-1; clone_size: NA; v_call: TRBV11-2; cdr3_aa: CASSRRGSTEAFF; cdr3_nt: TGTGCCAGCAGCCGTCGGGGGTCCACTGAAGCTTTCTTT
d_call: NA; j_call: TRBJ2-2; clone_size: NA; v_call: TRBV7-2; cdr3_aa: CASSLDRDTGELFF; cdr3_nt: TGTGCCAGCAGCTTAGATCGGGACACCGGGGAGCTGTTTTTT
d_call: NA; j_call: TRBJ1-1; clone_size: NA; v_call: TRBV5-1; cdr3_aa: CASSLVLSAEAFF; cdr3_nt: TGCGCCAGCAGCTTGGTTCTTTCCGCTGAAGCTTTCTTT
d_call: NA; j_call: TRBJ1-6; clone_size: NA; v_call: TRBV3-1/TRBV3-2; cdr3_aa: CASSQDARNNSPLHF; cdr3_nt: TGTGCCAGCAGCCAAGATGCCAGGAATAATTCACCCCTCCACTTT
d_call: TRBD1; j_call: TRBJ1-2; clone_size: NA; v_call: TRBV19; cdr3_aa: CASSLGGQGSGYTF; cdr3_nt: TGTGCCAGCTCCCTGGGAGGACAGGGCTCCGGCTACACCTTC
d_call: NA; j_call: TRBJ1-2; clone_size: NA; v_call: TRBV12-3/TRBV12-4; cdr3_aa: CASTTRRNYGYTF; cdr3_nt: TGTGCCAGCACGACCCGGAGGAACTATGGCTACACCTTC
d_call: TRBD1; j_call: TRBJ1-2; clone_size: NA; v_call: TRBV11-2; cdr3_aa: CASSMTGLYGYTF; cdr3_nt: TGTGCCAGCAGTATGACAGGGCTCTATGGCTACACCTTC
d_call: TRBD1; j_call: TRBJ2-2; clone_size: NA; v_call: TRBV11-2; cdr3_aa: CASSSRTGNTGELFF; cdr3_nt: TGTGCCAGCAGCTCCAGGACAGGGAACACCGGGGAGCTGTTTTTT
d_call: NA; j_call: TRBJ2-1; clone_size: NA; v_call: TRBV1; cdr3_aa: CTSSQDRREWSYNEQFF; cdr3_nt: TGCACCAGCAGCCAAGATAGGCGGGAGTGGTCCTACAATGAGCAGTTCTTC
d_call: TRBD2; j_call: TRBJ2-1; clone_size: NA; v_call: TRBV5-4; cdr3_aa: CASSPRGGSISYNEQFF; cdr3_nt: TGTGCCAGCAGCCCCCGGGGGGGGTCCATCTCCTACAATGAGCAGTTCTTC
d_call: NA; j_call: TRBJ2-5; clone_size: NA; v_call: TRBV5-1; cdr3_aa: CASSLAGDRGTQYF; cdr3_nt: TGCGCCAGCAGCTTGGCTGGGGATCGGGGGACCCAGTACTTC
d_call: NA; j_call: TRBJ1-2; clone_size: NA; v_call: TRBV3-1/TRBV3-2; cdr3_aa: CASSPGNYGYTF; cdr3_nt: TGTGCCAGCAGCCCGGGGAACTATGGCTACACCTTC
d_call: NA; j_call: TRBJ2-2; clone_size: once; v_call: TRBV5-4; cdr3_aa: CASSLDRENTGELFF; cdr3_nt: TGTGCCAGCAGCTTGGACAGGGAAAACACCGGGGAGCTGTTTTTT
d_call: TRBD2; j_call: TRBJ2-3; clone_size: NA; v_call: TRBV5-6; cdr3_aa: CASSLAVSGSIDTQYF; cdr3_nt: TGTGCCAGCAGCTTGGCCGTTAGCGGGAGTATAGATACGCAGTATTTT
d_call: NA; j_call: TRBJ1-4; clone_size: NA; v_call: TRBV11-1; cdr3_aa: CASSRREPNEKLFF; cdr3_nt: TGTGCCAGCAGCCGCAGGGAACCTAATGAAAAACTGTTTTTT
d_call: NA; j_call: TRBJ2-7; clone_size: NA; v_call: TRBV5-1; cdr3_aa: CASSLAGESSYEQYF; cdr3_nt: TGCGCCAGCAGCTTGGCAGGCGAGAGCTCCTACGAGCAGTACTTC
d_call: NA; j_call: TRBJ1-1; clone_size: NA; v_call: TRBV5-6; cdr3_aa: CASSLGTAFEAFF; cdr3_nt: TGTGCCAGCAGCTTGGGGACAGCCTTTGAAGCTTTCTTT
d_call: NA; j_call: TRBJ2-2; clone_size: NA; v_call: TRBV19; cdr3_aa: CASSSGELTGELFF; cdr3_nt: TGTGCCAGTAGTTCGGGGGAGCTCACCGGGGAGCTGTTTTTT
d_call: NA; j_call: TRBJ2-1; clone_size: NA; v_call: TRBV9; cdr3_aa: CASSVGSGGSSYNEQFF; cdr3_nt: TGTGCCAGCAGCGTAGGCTCAGGGGGGAGCTCCTACAATGAGCAGTTCTTC
d_call: TRBD1; j_call: TRBJ2-1; clone_size: NA; v_call: TRBV5-4; cdr3_aa: CASRIPGQDYNEQFF; cdr3_nt: TGTGCCAGCAGAATTCCGGGACAGGACTACAATGAGCAGTTCTTC
d_call: NA; j_call: TRBJ1-2; clone_size: NA; v_call: TRBV28; cdr3_aa: CASSPTGYYGYTF; cdr3_nt: TGTGCCAGCAGTCCCACAGGGTACTATGGCTACACCTTC
d_call: NA; j_call: TRBJ1-1; clone_size: many; v_call: TRBV19; cdr3_aa: CASRETGPTEAFF; cdr3_nt: TGTGCCAGTAGGGAAACAGGGCCCACTGAAGCTTTCTTT
d_call: TRBD2; j_call: TRBJ2-1; clone_size: NA; v_call: TRBV11-2; cdr3_aa: CASSFPAGASEQFF; cdr3_nt: TGTGCCAGCAGCTTTCCGGCGGGAGCCAGTGAGCAGTTCTTC
d_call: NA; j_call: TRBJ1-4; clone_size: NA; v_call: TRBV3-1/TRBV3-2; cdr3_aa: CASSQGAFEKLFF; cdr3_nt: TGTGCCAGCAGCCAGGGGGCCTTTGAAAAACTGTTTTTT
d_call: NA; j_call: TRBJ1-6; clone_size: NA; v_call: TRBV5-4; cdr3_aa: CASSLVGGMGSPLHF; cdr3_nt: TGTGCCAGCAGCTTGGTCGGGGGAATGGGTTCACCCCTCCACTTT
d_call: TRBD1; j_call: TRBJ2-3; clone_size: NA; v_call: TRBV10-3; cdr3_aa: CAIRDGQAGPSSTDTQYF; cdr3_nt: TGTGCCATCAGGGACGGACAGGCCGGGCCATCTAGCACAGATACGCAGTATTTT
d_call: TRBD1; j_call: TRBJ1-3; clone_size: NA; v_call: TRBV5-1; cdr3_aa: CASSLEGASGNTIYF; cdr3_nt: TGCGCCAGCAGCTTGGAGGGGGCAAGTGGAAACACCATATATTTT
d_call: NA; j_call: TRBJ2-2; clone_size: NA; v_call: TRBV24-1; cdr3_aa: CATSDRAPGTGELFF; cdr3_nt: TGTGCCACCAGTGACAGGGCCCCGGGCACCGGGGAGCTGTTTTTT
d_call: TRBD2; j_call: TRBJ2-5; clone_size: NA; v_call: TRBV15; cdr3_aa: CATSRAGGQETQYF; cdr3_nt: TGTGCCACCAGCAGAGCGGGGGGTCAAGAGACCCAGTACTTC
d_call: TRBD1; j_call: TRBJ2-7; clone_size: NA; v_call: TRBV2; cdr3_aa: CASSRDRRSYEQYF; cdr3_nt: TGTGCCAGCAGTCGGGACAGGAGATCCTACGAGCAGTACTTC
d_call: NA; j_call: TRBJ1-5; clone_size: NA; v_call: TRBV28; cdr3_aa: CASTRDRTGNQPQHF; cdr3_nt: TGTGCCAGCACCAGAGACCGGACAGGCAATCAGCCCCAGCATTTT
d_call: TRBD1; j_call: TRBJ2-1; clone_size: NA; v_call: TRBV24-1; cdr3_aa: CATSRQGSYNEQFF; cdr3_nt: TGTGCCACCAGCAGACAGGGTTCCTACAATGAGCAGTTCTTC
d_call: TRBD1; j_call: TRBJ2-7; clone_size: NA; v_call: TRBV2; cdr3_aa: CATKGTGAYEQYF; cdr3_nt: TGTGCCACCAAAGGAACAGGGGCCTACGAGCAGTACTTC
d_call: TRBD2; j_call: TRBJ2-1; clone_size: few; v_call: TRBV7-2; cdr3_aa: CASRPSSSGSYNEQFF; cdr3_nt: TGTGCCAGCAGACCAAGTTCTAGCGGGAGCTACAATGAGCAGTTCTTC
d_call: TRBD1; j_call: TRBJ1-3; clone_size: NA; v_call: TRBV25-1; cdr3_aa: CASSEYPGQRSGNTIYF; cdr3_nt: TGTGCCAGCAGTGAATATCCGGGACAGCGCTCTGGAAACACCATATATTTT
d_call: NA; j_call: TRBJ1-1; clone_size: NA; v_call: TRBV5-5; cdr3_aa: CASRVIQGNTEAFF; cdr3_nt: TGTGCCAGCAGGGTTATACAGGGGAACACTGAAGCTTTCTTT
d_call: NA; j_call: TRBJ2-7; clone_size: once; v_call: TRBV7-8; cdr3_aa: CASSPPPFYEQYF; cdr3_nt: TGTGCCAGCAGCCCCCCCCCATTCTACGAGCAGTACTTC
d_call: TRBD2; j_call: TRBJ2-7; clone_size: NA; v_call: TRBV3-1/TRBV3-2; cdr3_aa: CASNSTSGRANSYEQYF; cdr3_nt: TGTGCCAGCAACTCGACTAGCGGGAGGGCCAATTCCTACGAGCAGTACTTC
d_call: NA; j_call: TRBJ2-7; clone_size: NA; v_call: TRBV3-1/TRBV3-2; cdr3_aa: CASSPNLATPYEQYF; cdr3_nt: TGTGCCAGCAGCCCCAATTTAGCCACCCCCTACGAGCAGTACTTC
d_call: TRBD2; j_call: TRBJ2-3; clone_size: NA; v_call: TRBV3-1/TRBV3-2; cdr3_aa: CASSHLSLAGGKTDTQYF; cdr3_nt: TGTGCCAGCAGCCATCTCTCCCTAGCGGGGGGGAAGACAGATACGCAGTATTTT
d_call: NA; j_call: TRBJ2-2; clone_size: NA; v_call: TRBV19; cdr3_aa: CASSEQAPGELFF; cdr3_nt: TGTGCCAGTAGTGAGCAAGCGCCCGGGGAGCTGTTTTTT
d_call: NA; j_call: TRBJ2-2; clone_size: NA; v_call: TRBV7-2; cdr3_aa: CASSLDTGPGELFF; cdr3_nt: TGTGCCAGCAGCTTAGATACAGGGCCCGGGGAGCTGTTTTTT
d_call: TRBD2; j_call: TRBJ2-7; clone_size: NA; v_call: TRBV10-3; cdr3_aa: CAIRGTSGTGEQYF; cdr3_nt: TGTGCCATCAGGGGGACTAGCGGGACAGGCGAGCAGTACTTC
d_call: NA; j_call: TRBJ1-2; clone_size: NA; v_call: TRBV25-1; cdr3_aa: CASSEAGQSNGYTF; cdr3_nt: TGTGCCAGCAGTGAGGCCGGACAGTCGAATGGCTACACCTTC
d_call: TRBD1; j_call: TRBJ1-2; clone_size: NA; v_call: TRBV29-1; cdr3_aa: CSARGQGNYGYTF; cdr3_nt: TGCAGCGCCCGGGGACAGGGGAACTATGGCTACACCTTC
d_call: NA; j_call: TRBJ2-1; clone_size: NA; v_call: TRBV12-3/TRBV12-4; cdr3_aa: CASSQGGEQFF; cdr3_nt: TGTGCCAGCAGCCAAGGAGGGGAGCAGTTCTTC
d_call: NA; j_call: TRBJ2-7; clone_size: once; v_call: TRBV6-5; cdr3_aa: CASSYSGRSGVYEQYF; cdr3_nt: TGTGCCAGCAGTTACTCGGGGCGCTCAGGGGTTTACGAGCAGTACTTC
d_call: TRBD1; j_call: TRBJ2-7; clone_size: NA; v_call: TRBV19; cdr3_aa: CASSIPGQVGTYEQYF; cdr3_nt: TGTGCCAGTAGTATACCGGGACAGGTCGGGACCTACGAGCAGTACTTC